Each of the 7 T cell receptor beta chains below was sequenced from the same sample in a study of blood T cell repertoires in COVID-19. Clones were sequenced by immunoSEQ multiplex PCR, and TCRdb holds only the in-frame ones, with some missing. Among approximately 270,000 clones listed, about 87% were seen once. Sequenced: peripheral blood. All receptors come from a woman aged 25 to 39 with COVID-19, enrolled during active disease.

The chain couples TRBV21-1 to TRBJ2-1; the table's D gene call, TRBD2, was not cross checked with the DNA. TRBV21-1 is assigned pseudogene status. This CDR3 has 19 residues. The CDR3 region has the DNA TGTGCCAGCAGCAAATACGCCAGATTGCCCCTAGCGAGGCACAATGAGCAGTTCTTC. Translated, it gives CASSKYARLPLARHNEQFF.

This chain links TRBV29-1 with TRBJ1-2; 9 bases fit TRBD1. With V trimmed by 3 bases and J by 5 bases, 7 bases remained unmatched. The CDR3 consists of 14 residues. CDR1 is SQVTM and CDR2 is ANQGSEA in the germline V gene. CDR3 protein: CSVDPTGGGYGYTF. The CDR3, as DNA: TGCAGCGTTGACCCGACAGGGGGTGGGTATGGCTACACCTTC.

The V gene is TRBV15, the J gene TRBJ1-5, with TRBD1 identical over 8 bases. The CDR3 is made up of 16 amino acids. CDR1 and CDR2 (germline): LNHNV, YYDKDF (reference sequence). V shed 3 bases, J shed 9 bases, and the junction held 13 bases outside the gene matches. In nucleotides, the CDR3 is TGTGCCACCAGCAGGTCCCGGGACAGGTTCGGTTGGCCCCAGCATTTT. This sequence encodes CATSRSRDRFGWPQHF.

V is TRBV6-6 and J is TRBJ1-6; D not resolved. The germline V and J ends were trimmed by 7 bases and 12 bases, with 10 bases remaining between them. Germline CDR1 MNHNY, CDR2 SVGAGI (reference sequence). The CDR3 is made up of 11 amino acids. Here the CDR3 DNA reads TGTGCCAGCACTGACGGGAGACCCCTCCACTTT. This gives the protein CASTDGRPLHF.

The chain is built from TRBV27 and TRBJ2-3, with a possible D match to TRBD2 (5 bases). The CDR3 runs to 15 residues. Germline CDR1 reads MNHEY; CDR2 reads SMNVEV (reference sequence). V was cut by 3 bases and J by 0 bases, with 10 bases left in between. CDR3 nucleotides: TGTGCCAGCAGTTTGATCTCGGGGAGCACAGATACGCAGTATTTT. Its protein is CASSLISGSTDTQYF.

This CDR3 reads CATSRAAGWDNQPQHF. DNA of the CDR3: TGTGCCACCAGCAGAGCGGCAGGGTGGGACAATCAGCCCCAGCATTTT. The rearrangement uses TRBV15 and TRBJ1-5; weak D call: TRBD1 (5 bases). The CDR3 runs to 16 residues. Germline V gives CDR1 LNHNV, CDR2 YYDKDF (reference sequence). Trimming stripped 1 base from V and 3 bases from J, with 13 bases between. The variable domain in full, with the rest retrieved from reference TRBV15 and TRBJ1-5, is DAMVIQNPRYQVTQFGKPVTLSCSQTLNHNVMYWYQQKSSQAPKLLFHYYDKDFNNEADTPDNFQSRRPNTSFCFLDIRSPGLGDTAMYLCATSRAAGWDNQPQHFGDGTRLSIL.

The V gene is TRBV5-1, the J gene TRBJ2-7; 8 bases map to TRBD1. Trimming took 0 bases from V and 0 from J; bases not matched to a gene: 11. This CDR3 comprises 18 residues. Germline-derived CDR1 and CDR2 are SGHRS and YFSETQ. DNA for the CDR3: TGCGCCAGCAGCTTGGGGGCCAGGGGGCTTTCCCCCTCCTACGAGCAGTACTTC. Its protein product is CASSLGARGLSPSYEQYF.